Here is one T cell receptor beta chain with its context. These data are taken from a study of radiotherapy plus CTLA-4 blockade in lung cancer. The V gene lost 3 bases and the J gene lost 1 base, with 9 bases spanning the gap. CDR3 length equals 15 residues. Looked up from germline, CDR1 is SGHVS and CDR2 is FNYEAQ. Profiled with immunoSEQ multiplex PCR; TCRdb holds only in-frame clones, not every one. The sample includes tens of thousands of clones, under 85% of them seen just once. V gene TRBV7-6 combines with J gene TRBJ2-2; weak D call: TRBD2 (5 bases). This clonotype was obtained from a human donor with non-small cell lung cancer that progressed on radiotherapy plus ipilimumab. The material sequenced was peripheral blood, taken from a patient treated with radiotherapy plus ipilimumab. CDR3 nucleotides: TGTGCCAGCAGCTTGTCAAGCGGGAACACCGGGGAGCTGTTTTTT. This translates into CASSLSSGNTGELFF.